The next 10 T cell receptor beta chains were all read from a single sample in a study of vaccination effects on CD4 cells after COVID-19 (dated 2022 in TCRdb). Their target antigens are unknown. To prepare the library, the immunoSEQ multiplex PCR assay was applied. TCRdb stores this immuneACCESS table with in-frame sequences only. Part of the clones is absent; in the studies checked, under half of the shortfall reflects unresolved V genes, and no reason is known for the rest. The table for this sample lists around 28,000 clones; approximately 70% of them were counted only once. The ten largest clonotypes hold roughly 18% of the sample. In the ViraFEST assay, PBMC were stimulated with viral peptide pools, and TCR sequencing was then used to find antigen-specific CD4+ T cell clonotypes based on their expansion. After less than 13 days of culture, CD4+ T cells were isolated with the EasySep CD4+ T cell isolation kit. Convalescent patients had PCR-confirmed SARS-CoV-2 infection between March and December 2020, before Alpha, Beta and Delta variants emerged in the United States.

The input for sequencing was CD4+ T cells from PBMCs cultured with SARS-CoV-2 spike peptides, taken before COVID-19 vaccination. The cell subset or site label, read with the paper, signifies: SARS-CoV-2 spike overlapping peptide pool stimulation. These receptors all come from a human donor who had a prior SARS-CoV-2 infection.

This clone was picked up one time. The chain couples TRBV6-5 to TRBJ1-5; unclear D gene. There are 15 residues in the CDR3. Looked up from germline, CDR1 is MNHEY and CDR2 is SVGAGI. Trimming took off 3 bases at V and 5 bases at J, with 14 bases between the two ends. The CDR3 DNA reads as TGTGCCAGCAGTTATCGGCCCGAAACTCATCAGCCCCAGCATTTT. It codes for CASSYRPETHQPQHF.

V and J are TRBV6-5 and TRBJ1-1; D is unclear. Germline CDR1 MNHEY, CDR2 SVGAGI. The CDR3 runs to 13 residues. Trimming pared 6 bases from V and 4 bases from J, leaving 12 bases between. The CDR3 here is CASRRFLGTEAFF. The CDR3, as DNA: TGTGCCAGCAGGAGATTTCTTGGCACTGAAGCTTTCTTT.

The chain recombines TRBV24-1 with TRBJ1-6, with no clear D. Trimming stripped 4 bases from V and 1 base from J, with 4 bases between. The germline V gene encodes CDR1 KGHDR and CDR2 SFDVKD. This CDR3 has 14 residues. The CDR3 coding sequence is TGTGCCACCAGTGAGGGTTCCTATAATTCACCCCTCCACTTT. This encodes CATSEGSYNSPLHF.

This sequence joins TRBV7-9 and TRBJ2-7, with D unclear. V was cut by 5 bases and J by 6 bases, with 17 bases left in between. CDR3 size: 14 residues. Per germline, CDR1 SEHNR and CDR2 FQNEAQ (reference sequence). The CDR3 sequence: CASSAPGEVSEQYF. CDR3 DNA sequence: TGTGCCAGCAGCGCTCCGGGCGAAGTTAGCGAGCAGTACTTC. Drawing the rest from reference TRBV7-9 and TRBJ2-7, the complete variable domain is DTGVSQNPRHKITKRGQNVTFRCDPISEHNRLYWYRQTLGQGPEFLTYFQNEAQLEKSRLLSDRFSAERPKGSFSTLEIQRTEQGDSAMYLCASSAPGEVSEQYFGPGTRLTVT.

As regards this clone: The junction and the germline gene differ at one end; a read error may be behind it. The rearrangement joins TRBV30 to TRBJ2-7; the D is unclear. Germline V CDR1 and CDR2: GTSNPN, SVGIG (reference sequence). The CDR3 runs 13 residues. DNA for the CDR3: TGTGCCTGGAGCCCTACCCCTTCCTACGCGCAGTACTTC. Translation: CAWSPTPSYAQYF.

This chain uses TRBV19 with TRBJ2-7; TRBD2 is a possible D gene (5 bases). The CDR3 runs 15 residues. Germline CDR1 LNHDA, CDR2 SQIVND (reference sequence). Between the trimmed V and J ends, which lost 1 base and 3 bases, there was a span of 13 bases. The CDR3 is CASSIGGGPSYEQYF. The CDR3 DNA sequence: TGTGCCAGTAGTATAGGCGGCGGGCCCAGCTACGAGCAGTACTTC.

This chain links TRBV18 with TRBJ2-1; 12 nucleotides agree with TRBD2. CDR1 is KGHSH, CDR2 LQKENI, per germline. V trimming: 4 bases; J trimming: 9 bases; junction bases outside the gene matches: 7. The CDR3 spans 15 residues. Here the CDR3 DNA reads TGTGCCAGCTCACGCGGACTAGCGGGAAAGGTTGAGCAGTTCTTC. This gives the protein CASSRGLAGKVEQFF.

The rearrangement uses TRBV6-4 and TRBJ1-1, with D tentatively TRBD1 (5 bases). The CDR3 sequence is 14 residues long. Germline assignment: CDR1 MRHNA and CDR2 SNTAGT. V was trimmed by 5 bases and J by 1 base, leaving 11 bases between them. CDR3 DNA sequence: TGTGCCAGCAGTTTGGGAGGACAGAACACTGAAGCTTTCTTT. This codes for CASSLGGQNTEAFF.

This clone appeared a few times. The rearrangement joins TRBV5-1 to TRBJ1-1; possibly TRBD1 for D (6 bases). V lost 4 bases and J 7 bases, leaving 17 bases between the germline ends. The CDR3 runs to 14 residues. Germline values: CDR1 SGHRS, CDR2 YFSETQ. CDR3 in DNA: TGCGCCAGCAGCCCAGACTGGGAAGGGGGTGAAGCTTTCTTT. It yields the protein CASSPDWEGGEAFF.

This chain connects TRBV6-6 to TRBJ1-2; weak D call: TRBD1 (6 bases). The V gene's germline CDR1 is MNHNY and CDR2 SVGAGI (reference sequence). Trimming pared 10 bases from V and 0 bases from J, leaving 15 bases between. The CDR3 consists of 14 residues. CDR3 coding DNA: TGTGCCACCAAAACACAGGGTTCTAACTATGGCTACACCTTC. This sequence encodes CATKTQGSNYGYTF.